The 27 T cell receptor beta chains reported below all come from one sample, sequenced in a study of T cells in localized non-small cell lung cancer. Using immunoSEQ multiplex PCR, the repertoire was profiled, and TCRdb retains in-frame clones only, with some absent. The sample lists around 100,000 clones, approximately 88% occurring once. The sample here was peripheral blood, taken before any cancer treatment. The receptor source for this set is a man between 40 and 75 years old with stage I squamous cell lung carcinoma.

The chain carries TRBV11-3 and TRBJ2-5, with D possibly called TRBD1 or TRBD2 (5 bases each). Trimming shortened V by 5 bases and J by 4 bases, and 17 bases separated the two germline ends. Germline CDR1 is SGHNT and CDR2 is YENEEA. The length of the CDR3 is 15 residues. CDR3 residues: CASSAHNGAGETQYF. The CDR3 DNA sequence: TGTGCCAGCAGCGCTCACAACGGGGCCGGAGAGACCCAGTACTTC. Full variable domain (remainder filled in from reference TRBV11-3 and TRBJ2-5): EAGVVQSPRYKIIEKKQPVAFWCNPISGHNTLYWYLQNLGQGPELLIRYENEEAVDDSQLPKDRFSAERLKGVDSTLKIQPAELGDSAVYLCASSAHNGAGETQYFGPGTRLLVL.

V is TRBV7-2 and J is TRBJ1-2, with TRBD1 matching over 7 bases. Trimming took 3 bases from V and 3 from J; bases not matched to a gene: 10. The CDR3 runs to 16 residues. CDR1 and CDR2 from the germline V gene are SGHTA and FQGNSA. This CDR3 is CASSFTTRGPYYGYTF. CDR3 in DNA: TGTGCCAGCAGCTTTACCACTAGGGGGCCCTACTATGGCTACACCTTC.

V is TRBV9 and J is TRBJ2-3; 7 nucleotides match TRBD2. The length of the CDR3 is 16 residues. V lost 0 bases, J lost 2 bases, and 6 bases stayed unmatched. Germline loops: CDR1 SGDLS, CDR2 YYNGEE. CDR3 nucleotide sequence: TGTGCCAGCAGCGTAGAACCGGGGGGACCCACAGATACGCAGTATTTT. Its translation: CASSVEPGGPTDTQYF.

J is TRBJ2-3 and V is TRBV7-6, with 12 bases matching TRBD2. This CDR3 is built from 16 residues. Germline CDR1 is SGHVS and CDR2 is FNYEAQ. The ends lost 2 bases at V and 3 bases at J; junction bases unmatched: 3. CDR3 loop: CASSLTSGGRTDTQYF. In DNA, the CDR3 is TGTGCCAGCAGCTTAACTAGCGGGGGGCGGACAGATACGCAGTATTTT. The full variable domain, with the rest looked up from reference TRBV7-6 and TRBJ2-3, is GAGVSQSPRYKVTKRGQDVALRCDPISGHVSLYWYRQALGQGPEFLTYFNYEAQQDKSGLPNDRFSAERPEGSISTLTIQRTEQRDSAMYRCASSLTSGGRTDTQYFGPGTRLTVL.

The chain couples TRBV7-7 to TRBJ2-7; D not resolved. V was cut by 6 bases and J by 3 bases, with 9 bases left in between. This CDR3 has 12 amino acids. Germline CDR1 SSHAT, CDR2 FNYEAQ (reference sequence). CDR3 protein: CASSWAGYEQYF. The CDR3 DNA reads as TGTGCCAGCAGTTGGGCAGGCTACGAGCAGTACTTC.

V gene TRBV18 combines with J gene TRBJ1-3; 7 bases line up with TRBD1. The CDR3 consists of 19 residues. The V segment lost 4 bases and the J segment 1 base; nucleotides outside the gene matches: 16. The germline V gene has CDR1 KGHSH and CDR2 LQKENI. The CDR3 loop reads CASSRLTTFDRASGNTIYF. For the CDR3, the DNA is TGTGCCAGCTCACGACTCACCACATTCGACAGGGCTTCTGGAAACACCATATATTTT.

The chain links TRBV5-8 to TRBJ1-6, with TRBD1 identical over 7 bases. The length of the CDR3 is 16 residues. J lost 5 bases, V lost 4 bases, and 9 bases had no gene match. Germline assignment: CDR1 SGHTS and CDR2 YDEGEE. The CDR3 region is CASSPRGQGDNSPLHF. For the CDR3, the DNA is TGTGCCAGCAGCCCCCGAGGGCAGGGGGATAATTCACCCCTCCACTTT.

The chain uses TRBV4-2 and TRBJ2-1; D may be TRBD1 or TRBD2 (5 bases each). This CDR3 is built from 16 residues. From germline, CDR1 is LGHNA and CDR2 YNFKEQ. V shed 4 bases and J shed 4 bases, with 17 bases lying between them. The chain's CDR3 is CASSPYRDPNYNEQFF. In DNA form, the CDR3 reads TGTGCCAGCAGCCCGTACCGGGACCCTAATTACAATGAGCAGTTCTTC.

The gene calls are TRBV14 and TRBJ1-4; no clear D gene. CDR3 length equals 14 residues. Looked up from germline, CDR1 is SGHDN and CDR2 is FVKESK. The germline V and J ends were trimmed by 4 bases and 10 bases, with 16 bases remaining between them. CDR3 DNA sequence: TGTGCCAGCAGCCTAAGACCCCTTGGAGGAAAACTGTTTTTT. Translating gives CASSLRPLGGKLFF.

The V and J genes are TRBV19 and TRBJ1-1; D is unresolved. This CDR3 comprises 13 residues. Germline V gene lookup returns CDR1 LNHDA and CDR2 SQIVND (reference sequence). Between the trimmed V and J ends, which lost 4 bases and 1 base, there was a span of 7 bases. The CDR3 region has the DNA TGTGCCAGTAGTAGGGCGAGGAACACTGAAGCTTTCTTT. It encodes CASSRARNTEAFF.

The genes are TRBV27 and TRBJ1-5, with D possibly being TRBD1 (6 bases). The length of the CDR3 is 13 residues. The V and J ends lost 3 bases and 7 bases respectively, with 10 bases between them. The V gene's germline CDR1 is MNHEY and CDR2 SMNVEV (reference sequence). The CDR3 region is CASSLWGPQPQHF. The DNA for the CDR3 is TGTGCCAGCAGTTTGTGGGGGCCCCAGCCCCAGCATTTT.

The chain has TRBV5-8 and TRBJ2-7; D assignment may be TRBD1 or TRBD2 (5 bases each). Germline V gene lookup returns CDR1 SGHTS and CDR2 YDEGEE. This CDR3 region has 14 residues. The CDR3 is CDSRGAPGSYEQYF. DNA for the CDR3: TGTGACTCTAGGGGAGCCCCTGGTTCCTACGAGCAGTACTTC.

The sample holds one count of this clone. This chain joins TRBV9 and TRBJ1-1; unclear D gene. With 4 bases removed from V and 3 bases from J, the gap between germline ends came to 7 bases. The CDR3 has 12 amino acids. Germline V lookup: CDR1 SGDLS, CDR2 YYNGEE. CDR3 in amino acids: CASSPRDTEAFF. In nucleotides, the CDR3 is TGTGCCAGCAGCCCCCGAGACACTGAAGCTTTCTTT. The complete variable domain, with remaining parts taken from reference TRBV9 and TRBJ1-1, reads DSGVTQTPKHLITATGQRVTLRCSPRSGDLSVYWYQQSLDQGLQFLIQYYNGEERAKGNILERFSAQQFPDLHSELNLSSLELGDSALYFCASSPRDTEAFFGQGTRLTVV.

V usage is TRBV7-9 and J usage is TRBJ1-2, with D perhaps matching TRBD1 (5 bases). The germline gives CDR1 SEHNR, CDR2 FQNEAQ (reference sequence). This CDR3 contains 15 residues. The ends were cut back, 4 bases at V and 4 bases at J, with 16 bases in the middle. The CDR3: CASSSQGWLAYGYTF. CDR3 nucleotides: TGTGCCAGCAGCTCGCAGGGTTGGCTAGCCTATGGCTACACCTTC. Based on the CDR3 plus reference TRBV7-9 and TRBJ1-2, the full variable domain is DTGVSQNPRHKITKRGQNVTFRCDPISEHNRLYWYRQTLGQGPEFLTYFQNEAQLEKSRLLSDRFSAERPKGSFSTLEIQRTEQGDSAMYLCASSSQGWLAYGYTFGSGTRLTVV.

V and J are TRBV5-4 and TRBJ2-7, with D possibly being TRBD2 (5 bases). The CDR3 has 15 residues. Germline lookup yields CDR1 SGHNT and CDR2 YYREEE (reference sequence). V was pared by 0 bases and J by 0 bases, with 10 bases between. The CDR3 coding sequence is TGTGCCAGCAGCTTGGAGGACGGGAACTCCTACGAGCAGTACTTC. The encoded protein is CASSLEDGNSYEQYF.

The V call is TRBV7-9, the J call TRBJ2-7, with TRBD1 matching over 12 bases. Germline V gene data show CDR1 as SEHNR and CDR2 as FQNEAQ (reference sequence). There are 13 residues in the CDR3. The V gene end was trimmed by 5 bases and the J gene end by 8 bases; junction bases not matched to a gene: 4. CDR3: CASSPGQGAKQYF. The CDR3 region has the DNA TGTGCCAGCAGCCCGGGACAGGGGGCAAAGCAGTACTTC.

In DNA form, the CDR3 reads TGTGCCAGCTACGCAAAGGGGGGCGAGCAGTACTTC. Translating gives CASYAKGGEQYF. The chain has TRBV5-4 and TRBJ2-7; D may be TRBD1 or TRBD2 (6 bases each). The germline V and J ends were trimmed by 7 bases and 6 bases, with 14 bases remaining between them. The CDR3 is made up of 12 amino acids. Germline CDR1 SGHNT, CDR2 YYREEE (reference sequence).

CDR3 protein: CASSFLREGRNTIYF. In nucleotides, the CDR3 is TGTGCCAGCAGTTTTCTCAGGGAGGGAAGAAACACCATATATTTT. The J gene is TRBJ1-3, the V gene TRBV28; possibly TRBD1 for D (5 bases). V was clipped by 3 bases and J by 5 bases, with 14 bases between them. The CDR3 has 15 residues. The germline V gene has CDR1 MDHEN and CDR2 SYDVKM.

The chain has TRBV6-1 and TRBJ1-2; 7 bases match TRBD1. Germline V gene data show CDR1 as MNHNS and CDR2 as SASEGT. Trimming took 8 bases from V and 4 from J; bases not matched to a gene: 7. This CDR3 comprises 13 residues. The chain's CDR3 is CASSEGAGYGYTF. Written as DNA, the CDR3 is TGTGCCAGCTCAGAGGGGGCTGGCTATGGCTACACCTTC.

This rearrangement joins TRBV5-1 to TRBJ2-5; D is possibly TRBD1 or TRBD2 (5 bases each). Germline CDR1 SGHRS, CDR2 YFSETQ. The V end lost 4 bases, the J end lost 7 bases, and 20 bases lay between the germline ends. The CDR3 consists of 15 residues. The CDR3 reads CASSEVQGLGGTQYF. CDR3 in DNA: TGCGCCAGCAGCGAGGTTCAGGGCCTCGGAGGGACCCAGTACTTC. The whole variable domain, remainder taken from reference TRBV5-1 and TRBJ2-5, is KAGVTQTPRYLIKTRGQQVTLSCSPISGHRSVSWYQQTPGQGLQFLFEYFSETQRNKGNFPGRFSGRQFSNSRSEMNVSTLELGDSALYLCASSEVQGLGGTQYFGPGTRLLVL.

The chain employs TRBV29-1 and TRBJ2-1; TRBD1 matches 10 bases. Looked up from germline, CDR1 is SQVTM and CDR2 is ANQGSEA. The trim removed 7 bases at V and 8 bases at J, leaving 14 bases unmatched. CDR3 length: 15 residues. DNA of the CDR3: TGCAGCGGCCAGCTCCGGGGGACAGGGGTGCATGAGCAGTTCTTC. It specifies CSGQLRGTGVHEQFF.

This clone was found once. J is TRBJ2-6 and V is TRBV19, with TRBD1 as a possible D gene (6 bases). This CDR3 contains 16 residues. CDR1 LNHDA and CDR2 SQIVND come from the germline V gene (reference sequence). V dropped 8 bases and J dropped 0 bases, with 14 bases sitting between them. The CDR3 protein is CASGDTLYSGANVLTF. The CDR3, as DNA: TGTGCCAGTGGGGACACCTTATACTCTGGGGCCAACGTCCTGACTTTC.

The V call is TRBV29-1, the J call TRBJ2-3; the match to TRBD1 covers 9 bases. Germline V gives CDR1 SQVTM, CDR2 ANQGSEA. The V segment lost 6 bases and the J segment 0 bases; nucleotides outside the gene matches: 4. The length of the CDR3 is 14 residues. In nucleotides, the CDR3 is TGCAGCGTAGGACAGGGGACTAGCACAGATACGCAGTATTTT. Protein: CSVGQGTSTDTQYF.

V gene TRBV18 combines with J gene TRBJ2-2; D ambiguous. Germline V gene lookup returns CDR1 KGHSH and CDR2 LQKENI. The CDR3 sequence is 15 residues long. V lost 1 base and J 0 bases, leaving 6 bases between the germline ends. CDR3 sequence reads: CASSPRQANTGELFF. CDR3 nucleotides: TGTGCCAGCTCACCACGCCAGGCGAACACCGGGGAGCTGTTTTTT.

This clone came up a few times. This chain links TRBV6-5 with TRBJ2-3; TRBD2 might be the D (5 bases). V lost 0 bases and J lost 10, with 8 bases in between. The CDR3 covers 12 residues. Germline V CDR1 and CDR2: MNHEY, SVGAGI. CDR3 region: CASSYSGGAQYF. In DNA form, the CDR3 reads TGTGCCAGCAGTTACTCTGGAGGAGCGCAGTATTTT.

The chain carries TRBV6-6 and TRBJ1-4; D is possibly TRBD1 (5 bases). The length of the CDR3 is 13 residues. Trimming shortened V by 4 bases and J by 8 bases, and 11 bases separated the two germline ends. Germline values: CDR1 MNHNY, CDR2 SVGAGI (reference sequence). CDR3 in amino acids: CASSWSQEEKLFF. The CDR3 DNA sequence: TGTGCCAGCAGTTGGTCACAGGAGGAAAAACTGTTTTTT.

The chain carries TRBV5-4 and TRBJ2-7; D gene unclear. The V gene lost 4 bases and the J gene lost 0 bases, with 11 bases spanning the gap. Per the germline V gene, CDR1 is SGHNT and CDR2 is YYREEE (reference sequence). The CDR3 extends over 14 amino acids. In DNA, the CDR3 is TGTGCCAGCAGCCGTGGGATTTTCTCCTACGAGCAGTACTTC. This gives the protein CASSRGIFSYEQYF.